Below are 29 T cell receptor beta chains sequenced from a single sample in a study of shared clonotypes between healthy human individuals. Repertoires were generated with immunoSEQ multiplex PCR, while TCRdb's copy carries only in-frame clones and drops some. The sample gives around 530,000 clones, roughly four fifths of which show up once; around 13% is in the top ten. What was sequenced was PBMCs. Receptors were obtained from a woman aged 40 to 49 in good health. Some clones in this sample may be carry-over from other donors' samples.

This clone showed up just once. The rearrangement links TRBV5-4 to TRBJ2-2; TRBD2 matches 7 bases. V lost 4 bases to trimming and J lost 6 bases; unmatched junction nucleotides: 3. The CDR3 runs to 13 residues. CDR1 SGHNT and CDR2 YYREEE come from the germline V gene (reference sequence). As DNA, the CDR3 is TGTGCCAGCAGCCCCCGGGGGGCCGGGGAGCTGTTTTTT. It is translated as CASSPRGAGELFF.

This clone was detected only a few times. This CDR3 is CASSLAPGGSEQYF. The DNA for the CDR3 is TGCGCCAGCAGCTTGGCACCCGGTGGTAGCGAGCAGTACTTC. This chain uses TRBV5-1 with TRBJ2-7; D is unclear. V lost 0 bases, J lost 6 bases, and 13 bases lay in between. Germline CDR1 reads SGHRS; CDR2 reads YFSETQ. The CDR3 contains 14 residues. The complete variable domain, with remaining parts taken from reference TRBV5-1 and TRBJ2-7, reads KAGVTQTPRYLIKTRGQQVTLSCSPISGHRSVSWYQQTPGQGLQFLFEYFSETQRNKGNFPGRFSGRQFSNSRSEMNVSTLELGDSALYLCASSLAPGGSEQYFGPGTRLTVT.

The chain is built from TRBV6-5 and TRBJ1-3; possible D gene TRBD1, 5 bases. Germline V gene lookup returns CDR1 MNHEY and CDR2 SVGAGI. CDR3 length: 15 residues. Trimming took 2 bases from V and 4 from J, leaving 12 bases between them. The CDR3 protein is CASSYGGVAGNTIYF. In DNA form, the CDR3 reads TGTGCCAGCAGTTACGGAGGGGTGGCAGGAAACACCATATATTTT.

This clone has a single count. The CDR3 region is CASSMKGPQHF. In DNA, the CDR3 is TGTGCCAGTAGTATGAAGGGGCCCCAGCATTTT. The chain employs TRBV19 and TRBJ1-5; no reliable D call. In germline, CDR1 is LNHDA, CDR2 SQIVND (reference sequence). The CDR3 runs 11 residues. With 3 bases removed from V and 9 bases from J, the gap between germline ends came to 6 bases.

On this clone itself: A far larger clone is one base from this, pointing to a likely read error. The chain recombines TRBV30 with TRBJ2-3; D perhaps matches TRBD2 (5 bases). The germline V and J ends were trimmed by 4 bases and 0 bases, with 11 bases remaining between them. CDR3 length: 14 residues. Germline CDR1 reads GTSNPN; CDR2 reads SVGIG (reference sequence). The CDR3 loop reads CAWMRERSTDTQYF. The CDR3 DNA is TGTGCCTGGATGAGGGAGAGAAGCACAGATACGCAGTATTTT.

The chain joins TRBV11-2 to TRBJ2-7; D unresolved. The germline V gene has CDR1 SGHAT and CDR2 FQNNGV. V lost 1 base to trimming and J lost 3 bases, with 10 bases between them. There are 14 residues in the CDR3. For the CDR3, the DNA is TGTGCCAGCAGCTTAGTGCACGGAGACTACGAGCAGTACTTC. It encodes CASSLVHGDYEQYF.

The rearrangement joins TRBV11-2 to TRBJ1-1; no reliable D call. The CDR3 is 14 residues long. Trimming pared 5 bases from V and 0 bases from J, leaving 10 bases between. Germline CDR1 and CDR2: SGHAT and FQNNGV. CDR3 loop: CASSRVVLNTEAFF. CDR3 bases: TGTGCCAGCAGCCGAGTTGTCTTGAACACTGAAGCTTTCTTT.

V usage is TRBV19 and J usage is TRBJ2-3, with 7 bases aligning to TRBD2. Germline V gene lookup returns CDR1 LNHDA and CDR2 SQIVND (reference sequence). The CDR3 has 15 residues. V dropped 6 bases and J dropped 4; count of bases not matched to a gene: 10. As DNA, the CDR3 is TGTGCCAGTAGCCCCCAGTCGGGAGGTTCAGATACGCAGTATTTT. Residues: CASSPQSGGSDTQYF.

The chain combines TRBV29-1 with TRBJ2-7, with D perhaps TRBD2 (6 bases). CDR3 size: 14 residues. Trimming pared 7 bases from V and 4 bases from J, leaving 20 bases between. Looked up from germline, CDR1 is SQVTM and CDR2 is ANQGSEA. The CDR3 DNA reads TGCAGCGCCGCGGACTACCCGGTTAGTTACGAGCAGTACTTC. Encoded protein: CSAADYPVSYEQYF.

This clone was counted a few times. In nucleotides, the CDR3 is TGTGCCAGCCGGGCCAGACTTTCCACAGATACGCAGTATTTT. Protein product: CASRARLSTDTQYF. The chain carries TRBV2 and TRBJ2-3; D remains unclear. Germline CDR1 is SNHLY and CDR2 is FYNNEI. This CDR3 spans 14 amino acids. With 8 bases removed from V and 2 bases from J, the gap between germline ends came to 14 bases.

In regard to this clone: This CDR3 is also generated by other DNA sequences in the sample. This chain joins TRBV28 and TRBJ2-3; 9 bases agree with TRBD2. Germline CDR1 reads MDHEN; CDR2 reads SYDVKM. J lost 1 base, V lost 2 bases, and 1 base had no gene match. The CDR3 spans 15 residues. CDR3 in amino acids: CASSLRLAGTDTQYF. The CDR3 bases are TGTGCCAGCAGTTTAAGACTAGCGGGCACAGATACGCAGTATTTT.

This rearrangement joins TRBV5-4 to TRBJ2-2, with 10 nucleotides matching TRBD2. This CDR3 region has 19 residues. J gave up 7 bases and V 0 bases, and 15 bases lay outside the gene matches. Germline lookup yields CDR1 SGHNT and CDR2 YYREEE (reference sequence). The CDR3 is CASSLGSRPGLANGGELFF. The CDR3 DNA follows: TGTGCCAGCAGCTTGGGTTCCCGCCCGGGACTAGCGAATGGCGGGGAGCTGTTTTTT. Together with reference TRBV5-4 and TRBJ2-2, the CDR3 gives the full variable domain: ETGVTQSPTHLIKTRGQQVTLRCSSQSGHNTVSWYQQALGQGPQFIFQYYREEENGRGNFPPRFSGLQFPNYSSELNVNALELDDSALYLCASSLGSRPGLANGGELFFGEGSRLTVL.

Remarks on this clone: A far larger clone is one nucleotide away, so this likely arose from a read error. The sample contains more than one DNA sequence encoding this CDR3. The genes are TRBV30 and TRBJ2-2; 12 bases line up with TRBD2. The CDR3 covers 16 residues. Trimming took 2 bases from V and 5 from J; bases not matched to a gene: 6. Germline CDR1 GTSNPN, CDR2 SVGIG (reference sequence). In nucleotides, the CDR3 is TGTGCCTGGAGTAGCGGACTAGCGGGACTAACCGGGGAGCTGTTTTTT. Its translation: CAWSSGLAGLTGELFF.

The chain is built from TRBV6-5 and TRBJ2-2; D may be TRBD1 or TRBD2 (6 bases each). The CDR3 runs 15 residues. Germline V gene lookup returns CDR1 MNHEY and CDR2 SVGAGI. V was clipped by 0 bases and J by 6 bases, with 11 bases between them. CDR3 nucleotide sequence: TGTGCCAGCAGTTACTCGGGGGGCCTCCCCGGGGAGCTGTTTTTT. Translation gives CASSYSGGLPGELFF.

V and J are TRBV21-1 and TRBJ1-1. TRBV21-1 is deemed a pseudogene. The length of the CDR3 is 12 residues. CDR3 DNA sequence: TGTGCCGGGGACGGGCCGGAGGCTGAAGCTTTCTTT. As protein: CAGDGPEAEAFF.

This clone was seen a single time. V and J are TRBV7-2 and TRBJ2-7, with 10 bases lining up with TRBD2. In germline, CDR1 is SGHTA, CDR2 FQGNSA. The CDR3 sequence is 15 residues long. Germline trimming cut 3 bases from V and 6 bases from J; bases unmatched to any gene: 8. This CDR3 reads CASSFSSASGSEQYF. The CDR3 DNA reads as TGTGCCAGCAGCTTTTCCTCGGCTAGCGGGAGCGAGCAGTACTTC.

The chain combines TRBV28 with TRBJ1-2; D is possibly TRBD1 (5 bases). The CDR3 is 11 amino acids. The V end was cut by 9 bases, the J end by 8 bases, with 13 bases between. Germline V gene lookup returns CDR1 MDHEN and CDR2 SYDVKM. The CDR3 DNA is TGTGCCAGTGCCCGACAGTACGGCTACACCTTC. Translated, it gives CASARQYGYTF.

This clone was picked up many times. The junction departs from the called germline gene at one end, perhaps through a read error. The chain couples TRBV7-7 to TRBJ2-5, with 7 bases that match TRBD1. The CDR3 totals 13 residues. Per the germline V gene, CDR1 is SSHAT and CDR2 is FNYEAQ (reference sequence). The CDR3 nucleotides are TGTGCTAGCAGCCGCGACAGGGATGAGACCCAGTACTTC. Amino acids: CASSRDRDETQYF.

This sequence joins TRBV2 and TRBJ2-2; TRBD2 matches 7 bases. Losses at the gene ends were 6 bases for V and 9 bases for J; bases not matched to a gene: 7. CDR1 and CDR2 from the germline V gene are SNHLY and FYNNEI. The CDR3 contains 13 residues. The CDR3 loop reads CASRALASRELFF. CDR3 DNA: TGTGCCAGCAGAGCACTAGCGTCCAGGGAGCTGTTTTTT.

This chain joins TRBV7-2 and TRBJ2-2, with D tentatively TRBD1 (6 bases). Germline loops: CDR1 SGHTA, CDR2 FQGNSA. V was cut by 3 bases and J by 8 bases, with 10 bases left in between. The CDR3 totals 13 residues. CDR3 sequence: CASSFNRAGELFF. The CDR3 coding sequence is TGTGCCAGCAGCTTTAACAGGGCTGGGGAGCTGTTTTTT. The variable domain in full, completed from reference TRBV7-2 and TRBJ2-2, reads GAGVSQSPSNKVTEKGKDVELRCDPISGHTALYWYRQSLGQGLEFLIYFQGNSAPDKSGLPSDRFSAERTGGSVSTLTIQRTQQEDSAVYLCASSFNRAGELFFGEGSRLTVL.

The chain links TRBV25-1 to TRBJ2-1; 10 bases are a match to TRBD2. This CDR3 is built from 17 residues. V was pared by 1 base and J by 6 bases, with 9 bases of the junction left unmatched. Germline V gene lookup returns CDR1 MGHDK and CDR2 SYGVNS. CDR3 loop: CASSEWASGSGGNEQFF. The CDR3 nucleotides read TGTGCCAGCAGTGAATGGGCTAGCGGGAGCGGTGGCAATGAGCAGTTCTTC.

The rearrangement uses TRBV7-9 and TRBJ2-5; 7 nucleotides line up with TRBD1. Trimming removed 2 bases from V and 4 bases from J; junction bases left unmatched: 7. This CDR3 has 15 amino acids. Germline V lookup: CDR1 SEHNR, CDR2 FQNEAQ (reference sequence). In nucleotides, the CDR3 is TGTGCCAGCAGCTTAAACCGGAACAGGGGAGAGACCCAGTACTTC. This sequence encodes CASSLNRNRGETQYF.

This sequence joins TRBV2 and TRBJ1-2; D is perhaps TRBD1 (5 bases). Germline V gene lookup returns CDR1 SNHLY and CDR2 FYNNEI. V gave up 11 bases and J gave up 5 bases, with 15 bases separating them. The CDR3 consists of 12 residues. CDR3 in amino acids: CAGRGNEYGYTF. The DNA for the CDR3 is TGTGCCGGGCGGGGGAATGAGTATGGCTACACCTTC.

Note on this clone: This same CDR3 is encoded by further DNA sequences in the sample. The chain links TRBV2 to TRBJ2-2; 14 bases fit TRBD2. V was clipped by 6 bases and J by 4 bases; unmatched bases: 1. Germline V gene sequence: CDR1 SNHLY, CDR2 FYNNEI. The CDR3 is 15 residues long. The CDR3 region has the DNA TGTGCCAGCAGCGGACTAGCGGGAGGCACCGGGGAGCTGTTTTTT. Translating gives CASSGLAGGTGELFF.

Written as DNA, the CDR3 is TGTGCCAGCAGTAATGAGGAAGGTTCAGAGCAGTACTTC. It codes for CASSNEEGSEQYF. The J gene is TRBJ2-7, the V gene TRBV6-4; D remains unclear. The CDR3 is 13 amino acids. The germline gives CDR1 MRHNA, CDR2 SNTAGT. V was clipped by 5 bases and J by 7 bases, with 15 bases between them.

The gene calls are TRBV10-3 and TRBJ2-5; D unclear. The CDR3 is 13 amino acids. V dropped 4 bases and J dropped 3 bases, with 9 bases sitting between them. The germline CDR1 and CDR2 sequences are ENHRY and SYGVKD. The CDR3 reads CAISGTWEETQYF. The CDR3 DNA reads TGTGCCATCAGTGGTACTTGGGAAGAGACCCAGTACTTC.

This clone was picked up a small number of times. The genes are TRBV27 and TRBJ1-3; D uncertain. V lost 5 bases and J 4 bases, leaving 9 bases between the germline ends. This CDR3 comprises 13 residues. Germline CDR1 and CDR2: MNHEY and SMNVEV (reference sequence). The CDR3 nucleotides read TGTGCCAGCAGTCCCCCGGCGGGAAACACCATATATTTT. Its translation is CASSPPAGNTIYF.

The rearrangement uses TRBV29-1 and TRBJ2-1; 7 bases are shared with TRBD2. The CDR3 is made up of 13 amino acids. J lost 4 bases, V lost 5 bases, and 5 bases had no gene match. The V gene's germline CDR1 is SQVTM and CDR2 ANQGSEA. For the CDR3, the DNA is TGCAGCGTTCGCGGGAGTCGTTACAATGAGCAGTTCTTC. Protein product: CSVRGSRYNEQFF.

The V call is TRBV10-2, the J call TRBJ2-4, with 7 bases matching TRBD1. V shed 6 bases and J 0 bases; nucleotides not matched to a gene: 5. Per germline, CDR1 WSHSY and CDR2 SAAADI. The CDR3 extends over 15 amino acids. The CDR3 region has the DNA TGCGCCAGCAGATCGGGACAGCTAGCCAAAAACATTCAGTACTTC. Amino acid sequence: CASRSGQLAKNIQYF.